The clone carrying this TCR beta chain was observed at least ten times. Antigen: not known. This CDR3 spans 15 amino acids. V dropped 8 bases and J dropped 0 bases, with 14 bases sitting between them. Germline-derived CDR1 and CDR2 are SNHLY and FYNNEI. This sample is drawn from a study of T cells in Graves' hyperthyroidism and ophthalmopathy. General study points: Stable hyperthyroidism was told apart from ophthalmopathy by a model built on 13 V-J features. The blood repertoire included most of the expanded thyroid clonotypes above 0.001.

Authors of the study amplified TCR beta CDR3 regions from RNA transcripts. Using the HTBI primer set, a first-round RT-PCR was run on the TCR CDR3. One entry per CDR3 protein, called by TCRdb with MiXCR from the multiplex PCR reads. This sample has approximately 360,000 distinct CDR3 sequences; approximately 14% occur once, and the top ten carry 25% to 35%. Patients aged 18 to 65 had newly diagnosed hyperthyroidism of under 2 months' duration. A sample of blood taken at first hyperthyroidism diagnosis preceded any ophthalmopathy symptoms. The chain recombines TRBV2 with TRBJ1-5, with unresolved D. Sequences were obtained from blood. This TCR was recovered from a woman under 30 with Graves' hyperthyroidism that later progressed to Graves' ophthalmopathy. CDR3 sequence (DNA): TGTGCCAGCCGCCGTGGCATCTATAGCAATCAGCCCCAGCATTTT. This encodes CASRRGIYSNQPQHF.